This TCR beta chain was recovered during a study of blood T cell repertoires in COVID-19. This table comes from immunoSEQ multiplex PCR, and its TCRdb copy is limited to in-frame clones, with some not included. The repertoire has under 200,000 clones, roughly 80% of them found once; the top ten carry about 5.8%. Per the germline V gene, CDR1 is MNHEY and CDR2 is SMNVEV (reference sequence). The CDR3 loop spans 14 amino acids. The ends were cut back, 5 bases at V and 3 bases at J, with 10 bases in the middle. The clonotype originates from a woman in her thirties or forties with acute COVID-19. The chain has TRBV27 and TRBJ1-4; the D is unclear. Sequencing was done on a sample of PBMCs or T cells enriched from blood (not recorded which). The CDR3 DNA is TGTGCCAGCAGTCCCAGGTGGGCTAATGAAAAACTGTTTTTT. Its translation is CASSPRWANEKLFF.